What follows are 28 T cell receptor beta chains derived from one specimen sequenced in a study of blood T cell repertoires in COVID-19. The protocol was immunoSEQ multiplex PCR, while the TCRdb copy is restricted to in-frame clones and leaves out a portion. Altogether 200,000 to 250,000 clones are present, around 91% being singletons, with the ten largest covering roughly 3%. Sequenced input: PBMCs or T cells enriched from blood (not recorded which). The receptors shown here come from a woman aged 18-35 years in a cohort exposed to, infected with or recovered from COVID-19 (not recorded which).

This clone was observed many times. This chain connects TRBV15 to TRBJ2-5, with D perhaps matching TRBD2 (5 bases). Germline CDR1 is LNHNV and CDR2 is YYDKDF (reference sequence). V was pared by 0 bases and J by 5 bases, with 7 bases between. This CDR3 comprises 13 residues. This chain's CDR3 is CATSRDRRETQYF. In DNA, the CDR3 is TGTGCCACCAGCAGAGATCGGAGGGAGACCCAGTACTTC. Complete variable domain (other parts from reference TRBV15 and TRBJ2-5): DAMVIQNPRYQVTQFGKPVTLSCSQTLNHNVMYWYQQKSSQAPKLLFHYYDKDFNNEADTPDNFQSRRPNTSFCFLDIRSPGLGDTAMYLCATSRDRRETQYFGPGTRLLVL.

This chain uses TRBV5-1 with TRBJ1-3; 7 bases are a match to TRBD1. In germline, CDR1 is SGHRS, CDR2 YFSETQ. With V trimmed by 3 bases and J by 0 bases, 6 bases remained unmatched. This CDR3 is 16 amino acids long. The CDR3: CASSSLQGSSGNTIYF. CDR3 DNA: TGCGCCAGCAGCTCCTTACAGGGGAGCTCTGGAAACACCATATATTTT.

The rearrangement links TRBV11-3 to TRBJ2-1, with D possibly being TRBD1 (6 bases). The CDR3 consists of 13 residues. From germline, CDR1 is SGHNT and CDR2 YENEEA. The V and J ends lost 5 bases and 5 bases respectively, with 10 bases between them. CDR3: CASSRGQDNEQFF. In DNA, the CDR3 is TGTGCCAGCAGCAGGGGACAAGACAATGAGCAGTTCTTC.

The chain uses TRBV2 and TRBJ1-3, with a tentative D call TRBD1 (6 bases). There are 15 residues in the CDR3. Trimming pared 3 bases from V and 3 bases from J, leaving 12 bases between. Germline assignment: CDR1 SNHLY and CDR2 FYNNEI. CDR3 amino acids: CASSDSGGFGNTIYF. The DNA for the CDR3 is TGTGCCAGCAGTGATAGCGGGGGCTTTGGAAACACCATATATTTT. Looking up the rest from reference TRBV2 and TRBJ1-3 gives the full variable domain: EPEVTQTPSHQVTQMGQEVILRCVPISNHLYFYWYRQILGQKVEFLVSFYNNEISEKSEIFDDQFSVERPDGSNFTLKIRSTKLEDSAMYFCASSDSGGFGNTIYFGEGSWLTVV.

The gene calls are TRBV7-3 and TRBJ2-3; 7 nucleotides align to TRBD2. Trimming removed 5 bases from V and 6 bases from J; junction bases left unmatched: 14. Germline assignment: CDR1 SGHTA and CDR2 FQGTGA. CDR3 length equals 16 residues. The CDR3 nucleotides read TGTGCCAGCAGCCCCGGACTAGGTGGGGGAGGGGATACGCAGTATTTT. Translation: CASSPGLGGGGDTQYF.

The genes are TRBV9 and TRBJ1-5; D remains unclear. V lost 9 bases and J lost 6, with 40 bases in between. Germline V gene lookup returns CDR1 SGDLS and CDR2 YYNGEE. There are 21 residues in the CDR3. The CDR3 coding sequence is TGTGCCAACCCCACCGATACTTCTAATCAGCCCCGGAGGACCACTGCTCAGCCCCAGCATTTT. It codes for CANPTDTSNQPRRTTAQPQHF.

This chain links TRBV20-1 with TRBJ2-5; TRBD1 is a possible D gene (5 bases). CDR3 length: 14 residues. Germline values: CDR1 DFQATT, CDR2 SNEGSKA (reference sequence). V was trimmed by 3 bases and J by 4 bases, leaving 15 bases between them. The CDR3 coding sequence is TGCAGTGCTAGTGAGCCCAGGGATGCAGAGACCCAGTACTTC. Its translation is CSASEPRDAETQYF.

V gene TRBV6-5 combines with J gene TRBJ1-2; D perhaps matches TRBD1 (6 bases). Between the trimmed V and J ends, which lost 6 bases and 4 bases, there was a span of 12 bases. Germline V lookup: CDR1 MNHEY, CDR2 SVGAGI. This CDR3 spans 13 amino acids. CDR3: CASRPTGSYGYTF. CDR3 bases: TGTGCCAGCAGGCCGACAGGTAGCTATGGCTACACCTTC.

This clone was detected a few times. The chain joins TRBV3-1 (or the pseudogene TRBV3-2) to TRBJ2-7, with D perhaps matching TRBD2 (6 bases). The CDR3 consists of 14 residues. Germline V gives CDR1 LGHDT, CDR2 YNNKEL (reference sequence). The ends were cut back, 4 bases at V and 4 bases at J, with 14 bases in the middle. CDR3 protein: CASSRSGLLYEQYF. Written as DNA, the CDR3 is TGTGCCAGCAGCCGCTCGGGACTCCTATACGAGCAGTACTTC.

On this clone itself: At the DNA level, this CDR3 is encoded by other sequences in the same sample as well. The chain employs TRBV19 and TRBJ1-5, with TRBD1 as a possible D gene (5 bases). The germline CDR1 and CDR2 sequences are LNHDA and SQIVND (reference sequence). V lost 4 bases and J lost 4, with 8 bases in between. The CDR3 is 13 residues long. CDR3 DNA sequence: TGTGCCAGTAGTACCGACAGAAATCAGCCCCAGCATTTT. This translates into CASSTDRNQPQHF.

J is TRBJ2-5 and V is TRBV9; possibly TRBD2 for D (5 bases). The V gene's germline CDR1 is SGDLS and CDR2 YYNGEE. V dropped 3 bases and J dropped 9 bases, with 18 bases sitting between them. The length of the CDR3 is 14 residues. Written as DNA, the CDR3 is TGTGCCAGCAGCGCCCGACTATCCGCTGAGGCCCAGTACTTC. Protein product: CASSARLSAEAQYF. Full variable domain (missing parts from reference TRBV9 and TRBJ2-5): DSGVTQTPKHLITATGQRVTLRCSPRSGDLSVYWYQQSLDQGLQFLIQYYNGEERAKGNILERFSAQQFPDLHSELNLSSLELGDSALYFCASSARLSAEAQYFGPGTRLLVL.

The chain uses TRBV3-1 (or the pseudogene TRBV3-2) and TRBJ2-1; TRBD1 aligns across 9 bases. This CDR3 is built from 14 residues. V dropped 0 bases and J dropped 9; count of bases not matched to a gene: 3. Germline V gene sequence: CDR1 LGHDT, CDR2 YNNKEL (reference sequence). In DNA form, the CDR3 reads TGTGCCAGCAGCCAAGAGGGGACAGGGAGTGAGCAGTTCTTC. Encoded protein: CASSQEGTGSEQFF.

The rearrangement uses TRBV28 and TRBJ2-3; D might be TRBD2 (5 bases). This CDR3 comprises 14 residues. Per germline, CDR1 MDHEN and CDR2 SYDVKM. V lost 2 bases and J lost 2, with 8 bases in between. CDR3 bases: TGTGCCAGCAGTTTAGAAGCGGTCACAGATACGCAGTATTTT. Amino acids: CASSLEAVTDTQYF.

The chain combines TRBV3-1 (or the pseudogene TRBV3-2) with TRBJ2-5, with 8 bases that match TRBD2. Germline V gene lookup returns CDR1 LGHDT and CDR2 YNNKEL (reference sequence). The V and J ends lost 5 bases and 2 bases, in that order; junction bases with no gene match: 7. The CDR3 sequence is 15 residues long. In nucleotides, the CDR3 is TGTGCCAGCAGCAAGAGGACTAGCTGGCAAGAGACCCAGTACTTC. Its protein product is CASSKRTSWQETQYF.

The chain employs TRBV6-5 and TRBJ1-3; D call uncertain. V lost 0 bases, J lost 0 bases, and 9 bases lay in between. Germline-derived CDR1 and CDR2 are MNHEY and SVGAGI. The CDR3 loop spans 16 amino acids. Here the CDR3 reads CASSYSSPFSGNTIYF. The DNA for the CDR3 is TGTGCCAGCAGTTACTCGAGTCCGTTCTCTGGAAACACCATATATTTT.

The CDR3 reads CASSVGGGDTEAFF. For the CDR3, the DNA is TGTGCCAGCAGCGTAGGGGGAGGGGACACTGAAGCTTTCTTT. The gene calls are TRBV9 and TRBJ1-1, with a tentative D call TRBD1 (5 bases). This CDR3 comprises 14 residues. With 0 bases removed from V and 3 bases from J, the gap between germline ends came to 9 bases. Germline-derived CDR1 and CDR2 are SGDLS and YYNGEE.

This chain connects TRBV6-1 to TRBJ1-6, with TRBD1 identical over 9 bases. The V segment lost 1 base and the J segment 9 bases; nucleotides outside the gene matches: 7. The length of the CDR3 is 16 residues. CDR1 MNHNS and CDR2 SASEGT come from the germline V gene. For the CDR3, the DNA is TGTGCCAGCAGTGAAGGGTTCGGGGACAGGGCTTCACCCCTCCACTTT. This codes for CASSEGFGDRASPLHF.

A single count supports this clone. The chain links TRBV5-4 to TRBJ1-4; TRBD1 is a possible D gene (5 bases). CDR1 SGHNT and CDR2 YYREEE come from the germline V gene (reference sequence). The ends were cut back, 1 base at V and 3 bases at J, with 7 bases in the middle. The CDR3 loop spans 14 amino acids. The CDR3 DNA is TGTGCCAGCAGCTTGCGGGGGTCTAATGAAAAACTGTTTTTT. Protein product: CASSLRGSNEKLFF.

This rearrangement joins TRBV28 to TRBJ2-1; possible D gene TRBD1, 6 bases. In germline, CDR1 is MDHEN, CDR2 SYDVKM. The CDR3 is made up of 13 amino acids. The V end lost 1 base, the J end lost 16 bases, and 17 bases lay between the germline ends. CDR3 protein: CASSLSHGQGHFF. DNA of the CDR3: TGTGCCAGCAGTTTATCTCATGGGCAGGGGCACTTCTTC.

The gene calls are TRBV7-7 and TRBJ2-1, with 10 bases lining up with TRBD2. Germline V gene lookup returns CDR1 SSHAT and CDR2 FNYEAQ (reference sequence). The CDR3 covers 15 residues. V shed 1 base and J 5 bases; nucleotides not matched to a gene: 2. CDR3 nucleotide sequence: TGTGCCAGCAGCTTAGAACTAGCGGGACACAATGAGCAGTTCTTC. Translating it yields CASSLELAGHNEQFF.

The V call is TRBV28, the J call TRBJ2-3, with D perhaps TRBD2 (5 bases). Trimming shortened V by 6 bases and J by 6 bases, and 19 bases separated the two germline ends. The length of the CDR3 is 15 residues. Germline V lookup: CDR1 MDHEN, CDR2 SYDVKM. The CDR3 DNA follows: TGTGCCAGCAGACCCGCCCTAGAGGGCGGGGATACGCAGTATTTT. Amino acids: CASRPALEGGDTQYF.

CDR3 coding DNA: TGTGCCAGCAGCCAAGTCATCGGGGGAGCTAACTATGGCTACACCTTC. This translates into CASSQVIGGANYGYTF. V usage is TRBV3-1 (or the pseudogene TRBV3-2) and J usage is TRBJ1-2; D is perhaps TRBD1 (5 bases). The V gene lost 1 base and the J gene lost 0 bases, with 12 bases spanning the gap. This CDR3 is built from 16 residues. CDR1 and CDR2 from the germline V gene are LGHDT and YNNKEL (reference sequence).

The chain links TRBV30 to TRBJ1-2, with a weak D call TRBD1 (6 bases). Trimming took 0 bases from V and 7 from J, leaving 9 bases between them. The CDR3 length is 12 residues. Germline V gene lookup returns CDR1 GTSNPN and CDR2 SVGIG (reference sequence). In nucleotides, the CDR3 is TGTGCCTGGAGTGTAGGGGGGGTTGGCTACACCTTC. This sequence encodes CAWSVGGVGYTF.

The chain employs TRBV5-5 and TRBJ2-2; 8 positions agree with TRBD1. This CDR3 has 15 amino acids. V shed 2 bases, J shed 2 bases, and the junction held 2 bases outside the gene matches. Germline loops: CDR1 SGHKS, CDR2 YYEKEE (reference sequence). CDR3 region: CASSLQGVNTGELFF. CDR3 sequence (DNA): TGTGCCAGCAGCTTACAGGGGGTAAACACCGGGGAGCTGTTTTTT.

The genes are TRBV2 and TRBJ1-2; TRBD1 matches 7 bases. Unmatched junction bases numbered 7, after V lost 1 base and J lost 2 bases. The CDR3 has 16 residues. The germline CDR1 and CDR2 sequences are SNHLY and FYNNEI. CDR3 sequence: CASSEEENRGNYGYTF. The CDR3 region has the DNA TGTGCCAGCAGTGAAGAGGAGAACAGGGGAAACTATGGCTACACCTTC.

Written as DNA, the CDR3 is TGTGCCAGCAGCTCAGGACTAGCGTATGCCTACGAGCAGTACTTC. This gives the protein CASSSGLAYAYEQYF. The chain has TRBV7-9 and TRBJ2-7; 9 bases are a match to TRBD2. J was trimmed by 2 bases and V by 4 bases; bases with no gene match: 6. Germline values: CDR1 SEHNR, CDR2 FQNEAQ (reference sequence). CDR3 length: 15 residues.

The rearrangement joins TRBV6-5 to TRBJ2-5, with D possibly matching TRBD2 (7 bases). Germline CDR1 and CDR2: MNHEY and SVGAGI. This CDR3 has 13 residues. CDR3 residues: CATTAGAGETQYF. In DNA, the CDR3 is TGTGCTACCACCGCGGGGGCCGGAGAGACCCAGTACTTC.

The V call is TRBV5-6, the J call TRBJ2-5; 8 bases fit TRBD1. The ends lost 4 bases at V and 6 bases at J; junction bases unmatched: 11. CDR3 length equals 15 residues. CDR1 and CDR2 from the germline V gene are SGHDT and YYEEEE. DNA for the CDR3: TGTGCCAGCAGCGCATACCGGGACAGGCATCAGACCCAGTACTTC. Translating it yields CASSAYRDRHQTQYF.